Sequencing of this T cell receptor (beta chain) was carried out in a study of T-cell reconstitution after alpha-beta-depleted transplantation in children. Notes on the study in general: T-cell numbers and diversity one year post-transplant derived largely from freshly generated T cells.

Preparation of the TCRbeta library used unique molecular identifiers. TCRdb reanalysed the PCR reads using MiXCR and keeps one entry per CDR3 protein. The sample has 250,000 to 400,000 distinct CDR3 sequences, roughly 25% seen once. Concerning this clonotype: Its target is unknown.

This CDR3 comprises 18 residues. The V end was cut by 6 bases, the J end by 2 bases, with 25 bases between. CDR1 is MNHEY and CDR2 is SMNVEV in the germline V gene (reference sequence). The V and J genes are TRBV27 and TRBJ1-2; D remains unclear. This clonotype was obtained from a male patient aged 10-17 years who had a stem cell transplant for acute lymphoblastic leukemia, so the T cells may come from the graft donor. The sequences come from PBMCs, mostly from graft donor cells, collected 180 days after TCRalphabeta/CD19-depleted stem cell transplant. CDR3 coding DNA: TGTGCCAGCAGACAGTTTGTTAGTTTAGACATACTCAACTATGGCTACACCTTC. This codes for CASRQFVSLDILNYGYTF.